The 21 T cell receptor beta chains reported below all come from one sample, sequenced in a study of radiation and T cells in renal cell carcinoma. Produced via immunoSEQ multiplex PCR; TCRdb's table is partial and in-frame only. The data contain roughly 150,000 clones, approximately 88% of them singletons. Stated time point: blood 2 weeks post-SBRT. Treatment specified: 15 Gy SBRT to primary tumor, nephrectomy 4 weeks later. Sample: blood, taken from a patient whose treatment included radiotherapy and nephrectomy. All receptors derive from a woman between 50 and 59 years old with renal cell carcinoma.

This clone has just one count. The chain carries TRBV6-6 and TRBJ1-2, with TRBD1 identical over 7 bases. Trimming took 2 bases from V and 8 from J; bases not matched to a gene: 14. The CDR3 extends over 16 amino acids. Germline V lookup: CDR1 MNHNY, CDR2 SVGAGI (reference sequence). The CDR3 protein is CASSYNTGTAVWGYTF. Here the CDR3 DNA reads TGTGCCAGCAGTTACAACACCGGGACAGCCGTCTGGGGCTACACCTTC.

This sequence joins TRBV25-1 and TRBJ1-6; no clear D gene. This CDR3 comprises 17 residues. The V end was cut by 2 bases, the J end by 9 bases, with 20 bases between. Germline CDR1 is MGHDK and CDR2 is SYGVNS. The DNA of the CDR3 is TGTGCCAGCAGTGAACGGAGGGCCTCTCGCCCGGGTTCACCCCTCCACTTT. Its translation: CASSERRASRPGSPLHF.

This sequence joins TRBV5-3 and TRBJ2-4; the match to TRBD1 covers 8 bases. TRBV5-3 is designated an ORF whose function remains uncertain. The CDR3 sequence is 16 residues long. The J segment lost 6 bases and the V segment lost 3 bases, leaving 11 bases of the junction unmatched. The CDR3 DNA reads TGTGCCAGAAGCTCCGGACAGGGACAGGCCGGAAACATTCAGTACTTC. This codes for CARSSGQGQAGNIQYF.

The chain uses TRBV9 and TRBJ2-2; no reliable D call. V shed 2 bases and J shed 3 bases, with 8 bases lying between them. Germline-derived CDR1 and CDR2 are SGDLS and YYNGEE. The CDR3 is 14 residues long. This CDR3 reads CASSVKADTGELFF. In DNA, the CDR3 is TGTGCCAGCAGCGTTAAAGCTGACACCGGGGAGCTGTTTTTT.

The chain has TRBV6-5 and TRBJ1-1, with D tentatively TRBD1 (5 bases). Trimming pared 4 bases from V and 6 bases from J, leaving 9 bases between. Germline V gene data show CDR1 as MNHEY and CDR2 as SVGAGI. This CDR3 has 12 residues. The CDR3 reads CASSSQGAEAFF. CDR3 coding DNA: TGTGCCAGCAGTTCTCAGGGAGCTGAAGCTTTCTTT.

The genes are TRBV18 and TRBJ1-6; tentative D call: TRBD1 (6 bases). Germline loops: CDR1 KGHSH, CDR2 LQKENI. Trimming took off 3 bases at V and 7 bases at J, with 10 bases between the two ends. The CDR3 consists of 14 residues. The CDR3 DNA sequence: TGTGCCAGCTCACCCGACAGGTGGAATTCACCCCTCCACTTT. Amino acid sequence: CASSPDRWNSPLHF. Full variable domain (missing parts from reference TRBV18 and TRBJ1-6): NAGVMQNPRHLVRRRGQEARLRCSPMKGHSHVYWYRQLPEEGLKFMVYLQKENIIDESGMPKERFSAEFPKEGPSILRIQQVVRGDSAAYFCASSPDRWNSPLHFGNGTRLTVT.

This chain uses TRBV19 with TRBJ2-2; D perhaps matches TRBD2 (6 bases). V shed 1 base and J shed 1 base, with 10 bases lying between them. The germline V gene encodes CDR1 LNHDA and CDR2 SQIVND (reference sequence). This CDR3 contains 16 residues. The CDR3 nucleotides are TGTGCCAGTAGTATAGGAGGAGCGGGGAACACCGGGGAGCTGTTTTTT. It codes for CASSIGGAGNTGELFF.

This rearrangement joins TRBV6-5 to TRBJ1-1, with 7 nucleotides matching TRBD1. The CDR3 has 15 amino acids. The germline V gene encodes CDR1 MNHEY and CDR2 SVGAGI. V dropped 3 bases and J dropped 3; count of bases not matched to a gene: 7. CDR3 residues: CASSYTGAADTEAFF. In DNA form, the CDR3 reads TGTGCCAGCAGTTATACAGGGGCTGCGGACACTGAAGCTTTCTTT.

The chain has TRBV18 and TRBJ1-1, with D perhaps matching TRBD1 (5 bases). This CDR3 has 13 residues. The V gene lost 8 bases and the J gene lost 0 bases, with 10 bases spanning the gap. The germline V gene has CDR1 KGHSH and CDR2 LQKENI. The CDR3 loop reads CASADSLNTEAFF. In DNA form, the CDR3 reads TGTGCCAGCGCTGACAGCCTGAACACTGAAGCTTTCTTT.

V and J are TRBV4-1 and TRBJ2-2; D may be TRBD2 (6 bases). The CDR3 runs to 19 residues. Germline lookup yields CDR1 MGHRA and CDR2 YSYEKL. The V gene lost 0 bases and the J gene lost 7 bases, with 24 bases spanning the gap. CDR3 loop: CASSQDGGLAGGLGGELFF. The CDR3 DNA sequence: TGCGCCAGCAGCCAAGATGGAGGGCTCGCGGGTGGACTTGGCGGGGAGCTGTTTTTT.

The V call is TRBV5-1, the J call TRBJ1-1; D perhaps matches TRBD1 (5 bases). Germline V lookup: CDR1 SGHRS, CDR2 YFSETQ. V lost 5 bases to trimming and J lost 1 base, with 18 bases between them. The CDR3 has 16 residues. CDR3: CASSSAITGGNTEAFF. The CDR3 region has the DNA TGCGCCAGCAGTTCGGCAATAACAGGAGGGAACACTGAAGCTTTCTTT.

This clone was seen a single time. The chain is built from TRBV13 and TRBJ2-6; 8 bases align to TRBD1. The CDR3 has 17 residues. J lost 0 bases, V lost 4 bases, and 5 bases had no gene match. CDR1 and CDR2 from the germline V gene are PRHDT and FYEKMQ (reference sequence). CDR3 sequence: CASSWGQVLSGANVLTF. The CDR3 DNA is TGTGCCAGCAGCTGGGGACAGGTCCTCTCTGGGGCCAACGTCCTGACTTTC.

This sequence joins TRBV6-4 and TRBJ2-7; D may be TRBD2 (6 bases). Trimming stripped 6 bases from V and 5 bases from J, with 17 bases between. The CDR3 totals 14 residues. CDR1 is MRHNA and CDR2 is SNTAGT in the germline V gene. The CDR3 is CASSPRRADDEQYF. For the CDR3, the DNA is TGTGCCAGCAGCCCAAGGAGGGCCGATGACGAGCAGTACTTC.

This clone was counted once. The genes are TRBV18 and TRBJ2-7; 8 bases match TRBD1. The V gene end was trimmed by 6 bases and the J gene end by 2 bases; junction bases not matched to a gene: 6. CDR1 is KGHSH, CDR2 LQKENI, per germline. This CDR3 spans 14 amino acids. The CDR3 region is CASSTGGPTYEQYF. The CDR3 DNA reads TGTGCCAGCTCCACAGGGGGACCAACCTACGAGCAGTACTTC.

The chain recombines TRBV15 with TRBJ1-1, with D unclear. Trimming left V 6 bases short and J 6 bases short, with 11 bases between. Germline V gene lookup returns CDR1 LNHNV and CDR2 YYDKDF (reference sequence). The CDR3 is 12 amino acids. CDR3 region: CATRLGRAEAFF. In nucleotides, the CDR3 is TGTGCCACCAGATTGGGGAGAGCTGAAGCTTTCTTT.

The V gene is TRBV7-2, the J gene TRBJ1-5; D is unclear. The V gene's germline CDR1 is SGHTA and CDR2 FQGNSA. The CDR3 is 13 residues long. Trimming took off 1 base at V and 5 bases at J, with 6 bases between the two ends. The chain's CDR3 is CASSLEFDQPQHF. The CDR3 coding sequence is TGTGCCAGCAGCTTAGAATTTGATCAGCCCCAGCATTTT.

This chain joins TRBV19 and TRBJ2-1; 9 bases are a match to TRBD1. With 1 base clipped from V and 8 bases from J, the junction kept 9 bases outside the gene matches. In germline, CDR1 is LNHDA, CDR2 SQIVND (reference sequence). There are 16 residues in the CDR3. DNA of the CDR3: TGTGCCAGTAGTATAGTGTCACAGGGGGCTAACTATGAGCAGTTCTTC. Protein sequence: CASSIVSQGANYEQFF.

J is TRBJ2-2 and V is TRBV2, with D possibly being TRBD1 (6 bases). The length of the CDR3 is 15 residues. Trimming took off 5 bases at V and 0 bases at J, with 10 bases between the two ends. CDR1 and CDR2 from the germline V gene are SNHLY and FYNNEI. The CDR3 protein is CASSRQATNTGELFF. The CDR3 region has the DNA TGTGCCAGCAGTCGACAGGCGACGAACACCGGGGAGCTGTTTTTT.

The V call is TRBV4-3, the J call TRBJ2-7, with TRBD2 identical over 7 bases. The CDR3 covers 16 residues. V lost 2 bases, J lost 3 bases, and 10 bases stayed unmatched. In germline, CDR1 is LGHNA, CDR2 YSLEER. CDR3 bases: TGCGCCAGCAGCCAAACCGTCAGCGGGGCCAGCTACGAGCAGTACTTC. Amino acids: CASSQTVSGASYEQYF.

This chain links TRBV7-9 with TRBJ1-5; weak D call: TRBD1 (6 bases). V gave up 6 bases and J gave up 4 bases, with 13 bases separating them. Germline values: CDR1 SEHNR, CDR2 FQNEAQ (reference sequence). This CDR3 has 14 amino acids. CDR3 sequence reads: CASRKQGPNQPQHF. Here the CDR3 DNA reads TGTGCCAGCAGGAAACAGGGCCCGAATCAGCCCCAGCATTTT.

This clone was recorded only once. The J gene is TRBJ2-4, the V gene TRBV6-5; D is possibly TRBD2 (6 bases). From germline, CDR1 is MNHEY and CDR2 SVGAGI. The CDR3 has 13 amino acids. V was pared by 0 bases and J by 7 bases, with 7 bases between. The CDR3 protein is CASSYSRGNIQYF. CDR3 bases: TGTGCCAGCAGTTACTCACGGGGGAACATTCAGTACTTC.